The subject of this entry is one TCR beta chain. The record originates from a study of blood T cell repertoires in COVID-19. Clones were read by immunoSEQ multiplex PCR, and TCRdb kept only the in-frame ones, dropping some. The sample shows under 350,000 clones, roughly 90% of them seen only once. In germline, CDR1 is SGHDN, CDR2 FVKESK. Trimming stripped 1 base from V and 4 bases from J, with 7 bases between. The CDR3 extends over 13 amino acids. The V and J genes are TRBV14 and TRBJ1-2; D not resolved. Sequencing input: PBMCs or T cells enriched from blood (not recorded which). The clonotype comes from a woman aged 40 to 50 who had recovered from COVID-19. This CDR3 reads CASSQVNSYGYTF. CDR3 coding DNA: TGTGCCAGCAGCCAAGTGAACAGCTATGGCTACACCTTC.